This passage covers 2 T cell receptor beta chains from one sample sequenced in a study of T-cell memory formation after mild COVID-19. TCRdb itself ran the 5' RACE reads through MiXCR, one entry per CDR3 protein. The sample lists under 450,000 distinct CDR3 sequences; approximately 15% were seen once. What was sequenced was PBMCs or a T cell subset sorted from them (not recorded which). The receptors were gathered from a man younger than 30 who had mild COVID-19 (a few samples of this study predate the infection). Cell type and time point are not known.

This clonotype was counted only a few times. The chain recombines TRBV7-2 with TRBJ2-3; D unclear. Trimming removed 3 bases from V and 0 bases from J, with 7 bases in between. The CDR3 sequence is 14 residues long. Germline CDR1 SGHTA, CDR2 FQGNSA. DNA of the CDR3: TGTGCCAGCAGCTTCATTGTCAGCACAGATACGCAGTATTTT. Protein: CASSFIVSTDTQYF.

This clonotype has more than one count but fewer than ten. J is TRBJ2-1 and V is TRBV10-3, with TRBD2 identical over 11 bases. The CDR3 has 15 residues. The germline V gene has CDR1 ENHRY and CDR2 SYGVKD. The V gene end was trimmed by 7 bases and the J gene end by 4 bases; junction bases not matched to a gene: 6. The CDR3 here is CAITNPSGGYNEQFF. The CDR3, as DNA: TGTGCCATCACCAACCCTAGCGGGGGGTACAATGAGCAGTTCTTC.